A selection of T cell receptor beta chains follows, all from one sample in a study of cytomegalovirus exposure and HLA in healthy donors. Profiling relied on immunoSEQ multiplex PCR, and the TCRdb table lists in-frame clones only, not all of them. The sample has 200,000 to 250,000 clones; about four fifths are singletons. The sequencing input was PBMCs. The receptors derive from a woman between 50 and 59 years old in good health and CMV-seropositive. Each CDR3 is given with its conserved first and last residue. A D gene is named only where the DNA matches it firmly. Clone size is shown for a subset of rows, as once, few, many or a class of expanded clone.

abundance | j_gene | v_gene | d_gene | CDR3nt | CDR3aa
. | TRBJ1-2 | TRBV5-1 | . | TGCGCCAGCAGCTTGGTACAGGGTAGGGACTATGGCTACACCTTC | CASSLVQGRDYGYTF
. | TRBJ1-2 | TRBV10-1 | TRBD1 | TGCGCCAGCAGTGAGTCGAACAGGGGAGAGGGCTACACCTTC | CASSESNRGEGYTF
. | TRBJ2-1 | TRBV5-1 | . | TGCGCCAGCAGCTTGATGGAGAGCTCCTACAATGAGCAGTTCTTC | CASSLMESSYNEQFF
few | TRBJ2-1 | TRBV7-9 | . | TGTGCCAGCAGTTGGCCTGGCGGTGAGCAGTTCTTC | CASSWPGGEQFF
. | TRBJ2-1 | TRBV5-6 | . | TGTGCCAGCAGCCATATTACGGGCAATGAGCAGTTCTTC | CASSHITGNEQFF
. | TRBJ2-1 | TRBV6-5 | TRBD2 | TGTGCCAGCACGCGGGGGAGCTCCTACAATGAGCAGTTCTTC | CASTRGSSYNEQFF
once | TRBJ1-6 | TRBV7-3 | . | TGTGCCAGCAGCTTTTTTACGGGGTCATCGGCACCCCTCCACTTT | CASSFFTGSSAPLHF
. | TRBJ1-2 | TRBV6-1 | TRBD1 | TGTGCCAGCAGTCCTAGGACAGGGACCTATGGCTACACCTTC | CASSPRTGTYGYTF
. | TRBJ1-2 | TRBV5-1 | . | TGCGCCAGCAGCTTGAATCTTAGGGGTCCTTATGGCTACACCTTC | CASSLNLRGPYGYTF
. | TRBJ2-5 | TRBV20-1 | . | TGCAGTGCTAGTTATGAGACCCAGTACTTC | CSASYETQYF